A single sample is the source of the 32 T cell receptor beta chains below, sequenced in a study of blood T cell repertoires in COVID-19 (dated by TCRdb to the early 2020s). Libraries were prepared through the immunoSEQ multiplex PCR assay. Drawn from immuneACCESS, this table holds only the in-frame rearrangements with V and J called that TCRdb kept. Clones are partly lost; checked studies trace under half to an unresolved V gene and leave the rest unexplained. Counted in this sample were over 300,000 clones; more than 75% of them appeared once. The top ten hold around 1.5% of the sample. Sequenced: peripheral blood. Receptor source: a woman between 45 and 60 years old with acute or convalescent COVID-19.

V and J are TRBV2 and TRBJ1-6; D gene ambiguous. Germline loops: CDR1 SNHLY, CDR2 FYNNEI. There are 12 residues in the CDR3. Trimming removed 8 bases from V and 10 bases from J, with 12 bases in between. CDR3 loop: CASGEGGSPLHF. CDR3 DNA: TGTGCCAGCGGGGAGGGCGGCTCACCCCTCCACTTT.

The count of this clone is one. J is TRBJ2-4 and V is TRBV28; 9 nucleotides agree with TRBD2. V lost 1 base to trimming and J lost 4 bases; unmatched junction nucleotides: 5. CDR1 and CDR2 (germline): MDHEN, SYDVKM. This CDR3 contains 16 residues. The CDR3: CASSLLAAGGKNIQYF. DNA for the CDR3: TGTGCCAGCAGTTTATTGGCAGCGGGAGGTAAAAACATTCAGTACTTC. The whole variable domain, filled in from reference TRBV28 and TRBJ2-4, reads DVKVTQSSRYLVKRTGEKVFLECVQDMDHENMFWYRQDPGLGLRLIYFSYDVKMKEKGDIPEGYSVSREKKERFSLILESASTNQTSMYLCASSLLAAGGKNIQYFGAGTRLSVL.

V and J are TRBV2 and TRBJ1-2; 7 nucleotides agree with TRBD1. The CDR3 covers 13 residues. The V gene's germline CDR1 is SNHLY and CDR2 FYNNEI. V lost 7 bases and J lost 8; bases outside the gene matches: 10. As DNA, the CDR3 is TGTGCCAGCACCCTTGACAGGGTCAACGGCTACACCTTC. It yields the protein CASTLDRVNGYTF.

The chain employs TRBV27 and TRBJ1-5; weak D call: TRBD1 (6 bases). The V end lost 2 bases, the J end lost 0 bases, and 11 bases lay between the germline ends. Germline CDR1 and CDR2: MNHEY and SMNVEV (reference sequence). This CDR3 comprises 16 residues. CDR3: CASSLRGGYSNQPQHF. In DNA, the CDR3 is TGTGCCAGCAGTTTAAGGGGGGGTTATAGCAATCAGCCCCAGCATTTT.

The chain employs TRBV12-2 and TRBJ2-7; the table's D call, TRBD1, has no DNA check behind it. TRBV12-2 is a pseudogene. There are 14 residues in the CDR3. The CDR3 region is CASRFTGDTYEQYF. CDR3 in DNA: TGTGCAAGTCGCTTCACAGGTGATACCTACGAGCAGTACTTC.

This clone was seen just once. The chain is built from TRBV5-4 and TRBJ1-6, with a possible D match to TRBD1 (6 bases). CDR1 SGHNT and CDR2 YYREEE come from the germline V gene (reference sequence). The ends were cut back, 2 bases at V and 10 bases at J, with 16 bases in the middle. The CDR3 is 15 amino acids. The CDR3 DNA is TGTGCCAGCAGCTTTAAGGCACAGGGTAAATCACCCCTCCACTTT. This gives the protein CASSFKAQGKSPLHF.

The chain carries TRBV25-1 and TRBJ2-1; 8 bases are shared with TRBD2. The CDR3 has 14 residues. V lost 2 bases and J lost 3; bases outside the gene matches: 0. Germline V lookup: CDR1 MGHDK, CDR2 SYGVNS. The CDR3 reads CASSEAGGYNEQFF. In nucleotides, the CDR3 is TGTGCCAGCAGTGAAGCGGGAGGCTACAATGAGCAGTTCTTC.

In this sample, this clone turned up once. This chain joins TRBV7-2 and TRBJ2-7; 7 bases fit TRBD2. This CDR3 contains 14 residues. The germline gives CDR1 SGHTA, CDR2 FQGNSA. With V trimmed by 5 bases and J by 5 bases, 9 bases remained unmatched. The CDR3 loop is CASSIGGSIHEQYF. CDR3 sequence (DNA): TGTGCCAGCAGCATCGGCGGGAGTATACACGAGCAGTACTTC.

In its sample, this clone was seen once. This rearrangement joins TRBV29-1 to TRBJ2-7; D perhaps matches TRBD2 (6 bases). Germline loops: CDR1 SQVTM, CDR2 ANQGSEA. Trimming pared 4 bases from V and 1 base from J, leaving 17 bases between. The CDR3 is 15 amino acids. The CDR3 loop is CSVGFWGRSSYEQYF. CDR3 DNA sequence: TGCAGCGTTGGTTTTTGGGGGAGGTCATCCTACGAGCAGTACTTC.

This clone has a single count. This sequence joins TRBV9 and TRBJ2-1, with D tentatively TRBD2 (6 bases). CDR3 length: 17 amino acids. The germline CDR1 and CDR2 sequences are SGDLS and YYNGEE. With 0 bases removed from V and 2 bases from J, the gap between germline ends came to 15 bases. CDR3 residues: CASSVGSSRRAYNEQFF. The CDR3 DNA sequence: TGTGCCAGCAGCGTAGGGTCGAGCCGGAGGGCCTACAATGAGCAGTTCTTC.

The rearrangement joins TRBV7-8 to TRBJ2-2; 7 bases line up with TRBD2. CDR1 and CDR2 (germline): SGHVS, FQNEAQ. The junction had 5 bases not matched to a gene; V was cut back by 5 bases and J by 5 bases. This CDR3 is built from 14 residues. Here the CDR3 reads CASSLTGGTGELFF. The CDR3 nucleotides are TGTGCCAGCAGCCTCACCGGGGGGACCGGGGAGCTGTTTTTT.

This clone was seen only a few times. The chain couples TRBV4-3 to TRBJ1-2; no clear D. Trimming removed 2 bases at V and 5 bases at J, with 9 bases between. The CDR3 loop spans 13 amino acids. Per germline, CDR1 LGHNA and CDR2 YSLEER. The CDR3 is CASSQSKFYGYTF. In DNA form, the CDR3 reads TGCGCCAGCAGCCAATCTAAATTTTATGGCTACACCTTC.

This chain links TRBV30 with TRBJ2-2, with TRBD2 matching over 9 bases. V was clipped by 2 bases and J by 0 bases; unmatched bases: 4. From germline, CDR1 is GTSNPN and CDR2 SVGIG (reference sequence). The CDR3 consists of 16 residues. CDR3 loop: CAWSRGLAPNTGELFF. DNA of the CDR3: TGTGCCTGGAGTAGGGGACTAGCCCCGAACACCGGGGAGCTGTTTTTT. The whole variable domain, remainder taken from reference TRBV30 and TRBJ2-2, is SQTIHQWPATLVQPVGSPLSLECTVEGTSNPNLYWYRQAAGRGLQLLFYSVGIGQISSEVPQNLSASRPQDRQFILSSKKLLLSDSGFYLCAWSRGLAPNTGELFFGEGSRLTVL.

J is TRBJ2-1 and V is TRBV7-3; D is uncertain. CDR3 length: 13 residues. The V end was cut by 2 bases, the J end by 6 bases, with 8 bases between. CDR1 and CDR2 (germline): SGHTA, FQGTGA. CDR3 sequence (DNA): TGTGCCAGCAGCTTATCGACGGGCAATGAGCAGTTCTTC. Translation gives CASSLSTGNEQFF. Drawing the rest from reference TRBV7-3 and TRBJ2-1, the complete variable domain is GAGVSQTPSNKVTEKGKYVELRCDPISGHTALYWYRQSLGQGPEFLIYFQGTGAADDSGLPNDRFFAVRPEGSVSTLKIQRTERGDSAVYLCASSLSTGNEQFFGPGTRLTVL.

This chain joins TRBV4-2 and TRBJ2-7; 7 bases line up with TRBD1. The CDR3 length is 17 residues. Losses at the gene ends were 4 bases for V and 2 bases for J; bases not matched to a gene: 14. Germline V gives CDR1 LGHNA, CDR2 YNFKEQ. The CDR3 loop reads CASSPLGGSKGTYEQYF. CDR3 nucleotides: TGTGCCAGCAGCCCCCTAGGGGGCAGTAAGGGAACCTACGAGCAGTACTTC.

The chain links TRBV27 to TRBJ1-1, with 9 bases matching TRBD1. V gave up 2 bases and J gave up 8 bases; unmatched junction bases: 12. Germline CDR1 is MNHEY and CDR2 is SMNVEV (reference sequence). The CDR3 runs to 16 residues. The DNA for the CDR3 is TGTGCCAGCAGTTTAGGGGTGGGACAGGGCCCTTTCGAAGCTTTCTTT. Translated: CASSLGVGQGPFEAFF.

The V call is TRBV4-3, the J call TRBJ1-3, with 11 bases aligning to TRBD1. The trim removed 0 bases at V and 1 base at J, leaving 5 bases unmatched. The CDR3 has 18 residues. CDR1 and CDR2 from the germline V gene are LGHNA and YSLEER. The CDR3 bases are TGCGCCAGCAGCCAAGAACGGACAGGGGGCCTTTCTGGAAACACCATATATTTT. It translates to CASSQERTGGLSGNTIYF.

In the case of this clone: At one of its ends the junction is not consistent with the germline gene, which may arise from a read error. The chain has TRBV20-1 and TRBJ1-5; D gene uncertain. The CDR3 has 11 residues. From germline, CDR1 is DFQATT and CDR2 SNEGSKA (reference sequence). The CDR3 nucleotides are TGCAGTGCTGGAGATAGTGAGCCCCAGCATTTT. Translation gives CSAGDSEPQHF.

The sample holds a few counts of this clone. The chain links TRBV30 to TRBJ2-7; no definite D call. The CDR3 runs 11 residues. Germline V lookup: CDR1 GTSNPN, CDR2 SVGIG (reference sequence). V lost 4 bases to trimming and J lost 3 bases, with 7 bases between them. The CDR3 nucleotides read TGTGCCTGGACAGTAAGCTACGAGCAGTACTTC. Protein sequence: CAWTVSYEQYF.

The chain combines TRBV5-1 with TRBJ1-1; perhaps TRBD1 as D (5 bases). Germline V gene data show CDR1 as SGHRS and CDR2 as YFSETQ. Trimming shortened V by 0 bases and J by 3 bases, and 12 bases separated the two germline ends. This CDR3 is built from 15 residues. The CDR3 region is CASSLGAGWDTEAFF. Written as DNA, the CDR3 is TGCGCCAGCAGCTTGGGGGCAGGGTGGGACACTGAAGCTTTCTTT.

The J gene is TRBJ2-7, the V gene TRBV28, with 13 bases lining up with TRBD2. CDR1 and CDR2 from the germline V gene are MDHEN and SYDVKM. V trimming: 5 bases; J trimming: 4 bases; junction bases outside the gene matches: 2. This CDR3 has 14 residues. The CDR3 region is CASSRTSGRYEQYF. Written as DNA, the CDR3 is TGTGCCAGCAGTCGGACTAGCGGGAGATACGAGCAGTACTTC.

The chain combines TRBV4-1 with TRBJ2-5; D possibly corresponds to TRBD2 (6 bases). This CDR3 has 14 residues. V was cut by 5 bases and J by 4 bases, with 14 bases left in between. The germline gives CDR1 MGHRA, CDR2 YSYEKL. The CDR3 nucleotides read TGCGCCAGCAGCTTACTAGCCGGGACAGAGACCCAGTACTTC. This codes for CASSLLAGTETQYF.

V gene TRBV7-9 combines with J gene TRBJ2-1, with D possibly being TRBD1 (6 bases). The V gene lost 0 bases and the J gene lost 1 base, with 13 bases spanning the gap. From germline, CDR1 is SEHNR and CDR2 FQNEAQ (reference sequence). The CDR3 runs 17 residues. The DNA for the CDR3 is TGTGCCAGCAGCTTAGCGATAGGGACAAGGTCCTACAATGAGCAGTTCTTC. Protein: CASSLAIGTRSYNEQFF.

The CDR3 sequence is CASSLQTGLGGRTAVNEQFF. The DNA of the CDR3 is TGTGCCAGCAGCTTACAAACAGGGTTGGGCGGGAGGACGGCGGTAAATGAGCAGTTCTTC. The chain is built from TRBV7-3 and TRBJ2-1, with TRBD2 matching 8 bases. CDR1 is SGHTA and CDR2 is FQGTGA in the germline V gene. The length of the CDR3 is 20 residues. The junction had 22 bases not matched to a gene; V was cut back by 2 bases and J by 7 bases.

V usage is TRBV30 and J usage is TRBJ1-2, with D perhaps TRBD1 (5 bases). Germline values: CDR1 GTSNPN, CDR2 SVGIG (reference sequence). CDR3 length equals 13 residues. Trimming took 0 bases from V and 8 from J, leaving 13 bases between them. CDR3 sequence (DNA): TGTGCCTGGAGTGTATTGGGGCCGAGGGGCTACACCTTC. It specifies CAWSVLGPRGYTF.

CDR3 protein: CASSGIGVIGRGKYF. CDR3 nucleotides: TGTGCCAGCAGTGGGATAGGAGTGATCGGCAGGGGCAAGTATTTT. V usage is TRBV2 and J usage is TRBJ2-3; D is possibly TRBD1 (6 bases). The CDR3 is 15 residues long. Germline V gene data show CDR1 as SNHLY and CDR2 as FYNNEI. V lost 4 bases and J lost 13, with 24 bases in between.

This clone turned up a few times. The V call is TRBV2, the J call TRBJ2-3; D ambiguous. V was cut by 3 bases and J by 2 bases, with 9 bases left in between. Germline-derived CDR1 and CDR2 are SNHLY and FYNNEI. CDR3 length: 14 residues. CDR3 DNA sequence: TGTGCCAGCAGTGATTCGTTTATCACAGATACGCAGTATTTT. Its protein product is CASSDSFITDTQYF.

The rearrangement uses TRBV28 and TRBJ2-7; a weak D match, TRBD2 (6 bases). From germline, CDR1 is MDHEN and CDR2 SYDVKM. V lost 2 bases, J lost 1 base, and 21 bases lay in between. The CDR3 covers 18 residues. The CDR3 sequence is CASSLPKGTGTSSYEQYF. CDR3 sequence (DNA): TGTGCCAGCAGTTTACCTAAGGGGACGGGGACTTCTTCCTACGAGCAGTACTTC. Full variable domain (remainder filled in from reference TRBV28 and TRBJ2-7): DVKVTQSSRYLVKRTGEKVFLECVQDMDHENMFWYRQDPGLGLRLIYFSYDVKMKEKGDIPEGYSVSREKKERFSLILESASTNQTSMYLCASSLPKGTGTSSYEQYFGPGTRLTVT.

The sample holds one count of this clone. J is TRBJ1-1 and V is TRBV13; 10 bases align to TRBD1. CDR1 is PRHDT and CDR2 is FYEKMQ in the germline V gene (reference sequence). CDR3 size: 14 residues. After removal of 5 bases from V and 6 bases from J, the junction contained 6 bases not matched to a gene. The CDR3 loop reads CASSAPTGGPEAFF. The CDR3 DNA reads as TGTGCCAGCAGCGCCCCGACAGGGGGCCCTGAAGCTTTCTTT.

The CDR3 loop reads CASTPTTVGPEAFF. The CDR3 nucleotides are TGTGCCAGCACCCCGACGACAGTGGGCCCTGAAGCTTTCTTT. The V and J genes are TRBV11-1 and TRBJ1-1, with D possibly TRBD1 on 5 matching bases. Germline V gives CDR1 SGHAT, CDR2 FQDESV (reference sequence). The CDR3 has 14 residues. Trimming took 7 bases from V and 6 from J, leaving 18 bases between them.

V and J are TRBV2 and TRBJ2-1, with 9 bases matching TRBD2. CDR1 and CDR2 from the germline V gene are SNHLY and FYNNEI. The CDR3 spans 15 residues. V lost 6 bases to trimming and J lost 4 bases; unmatched junction nucleotides: 7. The CDR3 nucleotides read TGTGCCAGCAGAGTGCTAGCGGGGAGGTACAATGAGCAGTTCTTC. Translated, it gives CASRVLAGRYNEQFF.

CDR3 residues: CASSRGAFGETQYF. The CDR3 DNA is TGTGCCAGCAGTCGTGGGGCTTTTGGAGAGACCCAGTACTTC. This rearrangement joins TRBV11-3 to TRBJ2-5, with a weak D call TRBD1 (5 bases). Germline lookup yields CDR1 SGHNT and CDR2 YENEEA. V gave up 6 bases and J gave up 4 bases, with 15 bases separating them. This CDR3 contains 14 residues.